A few counts support the clone carrying this T cell receptor beta chain. The table came from immunoSEQ multiplex PCR; TCRdb's copy has only in-frame clones and leaves some out. The sample consists of approximately 11,000 clones, around 69% of them appearing once. This entry is derived from a study of sequential checkpoint blockade in melanoma. V shed 2 bases, J shed 7 bases, and the junction held 7 bases outside the gene matches. CDR1 and CDR2 (germline): SGHTA, FQGNSA. This CDR3 has 15 amino acids. As for treatment: randomized to nivolumab then ipilimumab (arm A) or the reverse (arm B). None of the patients previously received DNA-damaging chemotherapy.

The chain recombines TRBV7-2 with TRBJ2-7, with 11 bases fitting TRBD1. The origin of this receptor is a human donor with melanoma. The specimen was CD8+ T cells sorted from blood (inferred from file names), collected from a patient given nivolumab and ipilimumab in sequence. The CDR3, as DNA: TGTGCCAGCAGCTTATATGGACAGGGGGCTGGGGAGCAGTACTTC. It encodes CASSLYGQGAGEQYF. Full variable domain (outside the CDR3, taken from reference TRBV7-2 and TRBJ2-7): GAGVSQSPSNKVTEKGKDVELRCDPISGHTALYWYRQSLGQGLEFLIYFQGNSAPDKSGLPSDRFSAERTGGSVSTLTIQRTQQEDSAVYLCASSLYGQGAGEQYFGPGTRLTVT.